This TCR beta chain originates from a study of response to subunit inactivated influenza vaccine. Only a few counts were recorded for this clonotype. Trimming stripped 8 bases from V and 0 bases from J, with 12 bases between. CDR1 MNHEY and CDR2 SVGAGI come from the germline V gene. This CDR3 spans 14 amino acids. TCRdb re-analysed the RT-PCR reads in MiXCR, keeping a single row per CDR3 protein. Of 590,000 or so distinct CDR3 sequences in the sample, 14% were seen once. This clonotype was sampled from a man aged 45-65 years who received an inactivated influenza vaccine. The starting material was PBMCs from blood, obtained 14 to 15 days before vaccination. The chain links TRBV6-5 to TRBJ2-3; D might be TRBD2 (6 bases). The CDR3 sequence: CASGYGGSTDTQYF. The CDR3 region has the DNA TGTGCCAGCGGATACGGGGGTAGCACAGATACGCAGTATTTT.